This T cell receptor beta chain is drawn from a study of early stage breast cancer tumors. Looking at the study overall: ER+/PR+/HER2- status applied to about 70% of the 16 invasive breast tumors. The study's findings and limits: Unsorted bulk genomic DNA sequencing lacked pairing and functional marker data. Blood repertoires resembled normal breast more than tumor.

Germline V gene data show CDR1 as GTSNPN and CDR2 as SVGIG (reference sequence). V lost 6 bases, J lost 1 base, and 8 bases lay in between. The CDR3 contains 12 residues. Sequencing used immunoSEQ multiplex PCR; TCRdb keeps in-frame clones, though not all of them. The sample records around 30,000 clones, roughly 80% being singletons. A word on this clone: Its antigen is not identified.

The rearrangement links TRBV30 to TRBJ2-3, with D uncertain. The sequenced material came from breast tumor tissue. The source is a person aged 25-39 years with breast cancer. The CDR3 nucleotides are TGTGCCTGTAGACCTGGCACAGATACGCAGTATTTT. Translation: CACRPGTDTQYF.